These 21 T cell receptor beta chains were sequenced from one sample in a study of response to subunit inactivated influenza vaccine. One entry per CDR3 protein results from TCRdb running MiXCR on the RT-PCR reads. The sample has approximately 480,000 distinct CDR3 sequences, around 9.9% seen once. Sequenced material: PBMCs from blood, taken more than 35 days after vaccination. The source is a man aged 50 to 60 who received an inactivated influenza vaccine.

The chain combines TRBV10-3 with TRBJ2-7; 8 nucleotides align to TRBD1. Per the germline V gene, CDR1 is ENHRY and CDR2 is SYGVKD. The ends lost 3 bases at V and 5 bases at J; junction bases unmatched: 9. The CDR3 loop spans 15 amino acids. The DNA for the CDR3 is TGTGCCATCAGTGAAAGACGGGGACAGGACCACGAGCAGTACTTC. This sequence encodes CAISERRGQDHEQYF.

Only a few counts were recorded for this clonotype. This chain links TRBV4-1 with TRBJ2-7, with D maybe TRBD1 (6 bases). Germline V gene sequence: CDR1 MGHRA, CDR2 YSYEKL. This CDR3 comprises 15 residues. V was shortened by 4 bases and J by 3 bases, with 16 bases between the two germline ends. The CDR3 sequence: CASSRGGIRDYEQYF. CDR3 bases: TGCGCCAGCAGCCGAGGGGGTATCAGAGACTACGAGCAGTACTTC.

The chain joins TRBV12-3 or TRBV12-4 to TRBJ2-2, with TRBD1 matching over 7 bases. With 7 bases clipped from V and 1 base from J, the junction kept 6 bases outside the gene matches. CDR3 length equals 15 residues. DNA for the CDR3: TGTGCCAGCACCCCAAGGGGGCAGAACACCGGGGAGCTGTTTTTT. This encodes CASTPRGQNTGELFF.

This clonotype was counted at least ten times. The chain links TRBV7-2 to TRBJ2-7; the D is unclear. The germline CDR1 and CDR2 sequences are SGHTA and FQGNSA. This CDR3 has 15 amino acids. With 5 bases removed from V and 0 bases from J, the gap between germline ends came to 14 bases. CDR3 sequence: CASSEAHDTSYEQYF. In DNA form, the CDR3 reads TGTGCCAGCAGCGAAGCCCATGACACCTCCTACGAGCAGTACTTC.

This clonotype has at least ten counts. V is TRBV7-2 and J is TRBJ2-3; 9 bases are a match to TRBD2. With 4 bases clipped from V and 5 bases from J, the junction kept 7 bases outside the gene matches. The germline V gene has CDR1 SGHTA and CDR2 FQGNSA. The CDR3 is made up of 15 amino acids. The CDR3 DNA follows: TGTGCCAGCAGCTGGATGGCGGGGGGGCGAGATACGCAGTATTTT. Its protein is CASSWMAGGRDTQYF. Full variable domain (missing parts from reference TRBV7-2 and TRBJ2-3): GAGVSQSPSNKVTEKGKDVELRCDPISGHTALYWYRQSLGQGLEFLIYFQGNSAPDKSGLPSDRFSAERTGGSVSTLTIQRTQQEDSAVYLCASSWMAGGRDTQYFGPGTRLTVL.

This clonotype appeared a few times. The J gene is TRBJ2-3, the V gene TRBV28, with D perhaps matching TRBD1 (6 bases). Germline V gene lookup returns CDR1 MDHEN and CDR2 SYDVKM. The CDR3 has 15 amino acids. The V and J ends lost 5 bases and 2 bases respectively, with 14 bases between them. CDR3 in DNA: TGTGCCAGCAGTCTACAGGGTCGGGACACAGATACGCAGTATTTT. Translation: CASSLQGRDTDTQYF.

This clonotype was seen many times. The chain carries TRBV15 and TRBJ2-1; D is perhaps TRBD1 (6 bases). Germline lookup yields CDR1 LNHNV and CDR2 YYDKDF (reference sequence). Trimming cost V 8 bases and J 2 bases, with 10 bases left between them. The CDR3 covers 13 residues. The CDR3: CATGTKAYNEQFF. CDR3 bases: TGTGCCACCGGGACAAAGGCCTACAATGAGCAGTTCTTC. Drawing the rest from reference TRBV15 and TRBJ2-1, the complete variable domain is DAMVIQNPRYQVTQFGKPVTLSCSQTLNHNVMYWYQQKSSQAPKLLFHYYDKDFNNEADTPDNFQSRRPNTSFCFLDIRSPGLGDTAMYLCATGTKAYNEQFFGPGTRLTVL.

J is TRBJ2-1 and V is TRBV20-1, with 13 bases fitting TRBD2. The CDR3 is 15 residues long. The V gene's germline CDR1 is DFQATT and CDR2 SNEGSKA (reference sequence). Unmatched junction bases numbered 5, after V lost 7 bases and J lost 2 bases. CDR3 DNA: TGCAGTGTTTTGGGACTAGCGGGACCCTACAATGAGCAGTTCTTC. It codes for CSVLGLAGPYNEQFF.

This clonotype has more than one count but fewer than ten. This chain uses TRBV27 with TRBJ1-4; D remains unclear. From germline, CDR1 is MNHEY and CDR2 SMNVEV (reference sequence). Trimming removed 3 bases at V and 8 bases at J, with 19 bases between. This CDR3 region has 16 residues. The DNA for the CDR3 is TGTGCCAGCAGTTTTATTTTCGGGGATGGCATCGAAAAACTGTTTTTT. Translation gives CASSFIFGDGIEKLFF.

The rearrangement uses TRBV4-1 and TRBJ1-5, with D tentatively TRBD1 (5 bases). The CDR3 runs 15 residues. CDR1 MGHRA and CDR2 YSYEKL come from the germline V gene. V was cut by 0 bases and J by 7 bases, with 13 bases left in between. CDR3 loop: CASSQDFRDGQPQHF. CDR3 bases: TGCGCCAGCAGCCAAGATTTCAGGGACGGCCAGCCCCAGCATTTT.

The chain links TRBV7-9 to TRBJ1-2; 7 nucleotides agree with TRBD1. The CDR3 is made up of 13 amino acids. J was trimmed by 4 bases and V by 5 bases; bases with no gene match: 4. The germline V gene encodes CDR1 SEHNR and CDR2 FQNEAQ (reference sequence). CDR3 protein: CASSGQALYGYTF. The CDR3 bases are TGTGCCAGCAGCGGACAGGCCCTCTATGGCTACACCTTC.

There are a few counts of this clonotype. The chain couples TRBV5-1 to TRBJ2-5; 7 bases match TRBD2. CDR1 is SGHRS and CDR2 is YFSETQ in the germline V gene. The length of the CDR3 is 16 residues. Trimming cost V 0 bases and J 3 bases; bases outside gene matches: 8. The CDR3, as DNA: TGCGCCAGCAGCTTGGGGGCTAGCGGTCGGGAAGAGACCCAGTACTTC. Translated: CASSLGASGREETQYF.

This clonotype has only a few counts. J is TRBJ2-3 and V is TRBV7-9; TRBD2 matches 8 bases. Trimming took 2 bases from V and 5 from J; bases not matched to a gene: 3. This CDR3 region has 14 residues. CDR1 is SEHNR and CDR2 is FQNEAQ in the germline V gene (reference sequence). CDR3: CASSLSLAGDTQYF. The DNA for the CDR3 is TGTGCCAGCAGCTTAAGTCTAGCGGGAGATACGCAGTATTTT.

Ten or more counts support this clonotype. The chain uses TRBV12-3 or TRBV12-4 and TRBJ1-5; D uncertain. CDR3 length: 14 residues. Between the trimmed V and J ends, which lost 6 bases and 3 bases, there was a span of 12 bases. This CDR3 is CASSLDRANQPQHF. CDR3 sequence (DNA): TGTGCCAGCAGCTTGGATCGGGCCAATCAGCCCCAGCATTTT.

V gene TRBV5-6 combines with J gene TRBJ2-4; 8 nucleotides align to TRBD1. In germline, CDR1 is SGHDT, CDR2 YYEEEE. J was trimmed by 2 bases and V by 3 bases; bases with no gene match: 10. This CDR3 contains 17 residues. DNA of the CDR3: TGTGCCAGCAGCTCCACCATCAACAGGGGGACCAAAAACATTCAGTACTTC. Translating gives CASSSTINRGTKNIQYF.

The chain has TRBV24-1 and TRBJ2-3; no definite D call. This CDR3 is 14 amino acids long. Germline V CDR1 and CDR2: KGHDR, SFDVKD. Trimming shortened V by 1 base and J by 3 bases, and 7 bases separated the two germline ends. CDR3: CATSDFSETDTQYF. The CDR3 DNA is TGTGCCACCAGTGATTTTTCGGAGACAGATACGCAGTATTTT.

The V call is TRBV20-1, the J call TRBJ2-5; D not certain. The CDR3 sequence is 12 residues long. Germline V gene lookup returns CDR1 DFQATT and CDR2 SNEGSKA (reference sequence). Trimming removed 4 bases from V and 2 bases from J, with 8 bases in between. CDR3 in DNA: TGCAGTGCTAATACGGTACAAGAGACCCAGTACTTC. Amino acids: CSANTVQETQYF.

The rearrangement joins TRBV20-1 to TRBJ2-5; a possible D gene is TRBD1 (6 bases). In germline, CDR1 is DFQATT, CDR2 SNEGSKA (reference sequence). Trimming stripped 0 bases from V and 0 bases from J, with 14 bases between. CDR3 length: 16 residues. The CDR3 coding sequence is TGCAGTGCTAGAGATTCGAACAGGGTATACCAAGAGACCCAGTACTTC. Protein: CSARDSNRVYQETQYF.

This clonotype appeared a few times. The chain couples TRBV20-1 to TRBJ1-2; 10 positions match TRBD1. Germline V gene lookup returns CDR1 DFQATT and CDR2 SNEGSKA (reference sequence). This CDR3 is 14 amino acids long. Unmatched junction bases numbered 8, after V lost 0 bases and J lost 10 bases. CDR3 bases: TGCAGTGCTAGAGAGGCCGGGACAGGGGTTTCCTACACCTTC. Its protein product is CSAREAGTGVSYTF.

This chain uses TRBV4-1 with TRBJ2-6, with D uncertain. The germline gives CDR1 MGHRA, CDR2 YSYEKL. The ends were cut back, 0 bases at V and 0 bases at J, with 9 bases in the middle. The CDR3 covers 17 residues. The CDR3 DNA follows: TGCGCCAGCAGCCAAGATGTGGGTTACTCTGGGGCCAACGTCCTGACTTTC. Translated: CASSQDVGYSGANVLTF.

In this sample, this clonotype turned up a few times. This sequence joins TRBV28 and TRBJ2-7; TRBD2 matches at 12 bases. The CDR3 sequence is 15 residues long. Germline values: CDR1 MDHEN, CDR2 SYDVKM. V lost 6 bases and J lost 4; bases outside the gene matches: 7. The CDR3 DNA reads TGTGCCAGCAGCCGGACGGGACTAGCGGGTTACGAGCAGTACTTC. It translates to CASSRTGLAGYEQYF.